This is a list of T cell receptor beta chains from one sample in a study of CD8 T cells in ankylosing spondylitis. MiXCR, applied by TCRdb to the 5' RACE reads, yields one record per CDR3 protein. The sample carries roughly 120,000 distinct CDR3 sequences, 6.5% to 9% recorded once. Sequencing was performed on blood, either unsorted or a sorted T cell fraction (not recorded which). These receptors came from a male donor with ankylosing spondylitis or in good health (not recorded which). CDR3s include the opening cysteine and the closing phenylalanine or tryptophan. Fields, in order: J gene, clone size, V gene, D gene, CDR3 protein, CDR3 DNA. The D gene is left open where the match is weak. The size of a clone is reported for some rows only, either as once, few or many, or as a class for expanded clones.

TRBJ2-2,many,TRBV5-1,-,CASSLIGDTGELFF,TGCGCCAGCAGCTTGATCGGTGATACCGGGGAGCTGTTTTTT
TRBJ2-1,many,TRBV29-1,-,CSVDVQGVRNEQFF,TGCAGCGTTGACGTGCAGGGAGTGAGAAATGAGCAGTTCTTC
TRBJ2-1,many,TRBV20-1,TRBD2,CSARGTSGGISSYNEQFF,TGCAGTGCCCGAGGGACTAGCGGGGGTATTAGCTCCTACAATGAGCAGTTCTTC
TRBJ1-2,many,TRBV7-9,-,CASSLVGGADGYTF,TGTGCCAGCAGCTTAGTAGGGGGGGCAGACGGCTACACCTTC
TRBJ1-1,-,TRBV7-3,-,CASSLKPGGAFF,TGTGCCAGCAGCTTAAAACCGGGCGGAGCTTTCTTT
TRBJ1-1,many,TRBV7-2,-,CASSLGVWGLNTEAFF,TGTGCCAGCAGCTTAGGAGTCTGGGGGCTGAACACTGAAGCTTTCTTT
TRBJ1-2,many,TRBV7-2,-,CASSLAWDGYTF,TGTGCCAGCAGCTTAGCGTGGGATGGCTACACCTTC
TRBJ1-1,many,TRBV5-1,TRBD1,CASSLDRGGAEAFF,TGCGCCAGCAGCTTGGACAGGGGCGGAGCTGAAGCTTTCTTT
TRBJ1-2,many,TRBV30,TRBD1,CAWSRGTGANYGYTF,TGTGCCTGGAGTCGTGGGACAGGAGCTAACTATGGCTACACCTTC
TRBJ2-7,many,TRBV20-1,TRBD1,CSGSGDREEQYF,TGCAGTGGGTCCGGGGACAGGGAAGAGCAGTACTTC
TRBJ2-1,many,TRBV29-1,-,CSVEKQRNEQFF,TGCAGCGTTGAAAAACAGAGAAATGAGCAGTTCTTC
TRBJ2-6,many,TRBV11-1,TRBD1,CASSVPFPGQDSGANVLTF,TGTGCCAGCAGCGTGCCTTTCCCGGGACAGGACTCTGGGGCCAACGTCCTGACTTTC
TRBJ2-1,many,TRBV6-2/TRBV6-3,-,CASSSAVQQFF,TGTGCCAGCAGTTCCGCGGTTCAGCAGTTCTTC
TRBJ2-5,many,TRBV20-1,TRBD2,CSATPGLAYETQYF,TGCAGTGCAACCCCGGGACTAGCGTACGAGACCCAGTACTTC
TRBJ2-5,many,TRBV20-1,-,CSASREETQYF,TGCAGTGCTAGCCGAGAGGAGACCCAGTACTTC
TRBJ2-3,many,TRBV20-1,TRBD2,CSAASGGSGTDTQYF,TGCAGTGCTGCCTCCGGCGGGAGTGGCACAGATACGCAGTATTTT
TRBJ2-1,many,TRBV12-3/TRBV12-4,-,CASRDWRGSYNEQFF,TGTGCCAGCAGGGACTGGCGCGGCTCCTACAATGAGCAGTTCTTC
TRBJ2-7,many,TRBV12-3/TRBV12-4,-,CASSGLGRSYEQYF,TGTGCCAGCAGTGGACTGGGAAGGTCCTACGAGCAGTACTTC
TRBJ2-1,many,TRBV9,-,CASSVDSSSYNEQFF,TGTGCCAGCAGCGTCGACAGCAGCTCCTACAATGAGCAGTTCTTC
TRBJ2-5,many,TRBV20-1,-,CSARDPVGPETQYF,TGCAGTGCTAGAGATCCGGTCGGGCCGGAGACCCAGTACTTC
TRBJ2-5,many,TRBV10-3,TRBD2,CAISEGLAQETQYF,TGTGCCATCAGTGAGGGACTAGCCCAAGAGACCCAGTACTTC
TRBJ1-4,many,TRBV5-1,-,CASSLMSDATNEKLFF,TGCGCCAGCAGCTTGATGTCGGATGCAACTAATGAAAAACTGTTTTTT
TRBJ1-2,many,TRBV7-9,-,CASSSREEFYGYTF,TGTGCCAGCAGCAGCAGGGAGGAGTTCTATGGCTACACCTTC
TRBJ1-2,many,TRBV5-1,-,CASSADEGYTF,TGCGCCAGCAGCGCGGACGAAGGCTACACCTTC